This T cell receptor (beta chain) came from a study of shared clonotypes between healthy human individuals. Trimming cost V 0 bases and J 0 bases, with 9 bases left between them. CDR1 SQVTM and CDR2 ANQGSEA come from the germline V gene. This CDR3 is built from 15 residues. Study results and caveats: Clonotypes that were shared across a few donors made up approximately 5% of naive CD4 clonotypes.

To note about this clone: Its specificity is not known.

Clones were read by immunoSEQ multiplex PCR, and TCRdb kept only the in-frame ones, dropping some. The sample shows around 700,000 clones, about two thirds of them seen only once. Material: memory CD4+ T cells sorted from blood. Subset meaning: CD45RA-negative fraction. The receptor was derived from a woman aged 25 to 39 in good health. The chain recombines TRBV29-1 with TRBJ2-4; D remains unclear. The CDR3 is CSVEEGRTAKNIQYF. CDR3 sequence (DNA): TGCAGCGTTGAAGAGGGCAGAACAGCCAAAAACATTCAGTACTTC.